The clone carrying this T cell receptor (beta chain) was seen ten or more times. The antigen remains unidentified. The data belong to a study of T cells in Graves' hyperthyroidism and ophthalmopathy. Lactation, pregnancy, other autoimmune disease or uncontrolled infection excluded patients. The diagnostic basis comprised clinical symptoms, serum thyroxine and TRAb, thyroid ultrasound and orbital computed tomography. Trimming removed 3 bases from V and 3 bases from J, with 11 bases in between. This CDR3 has 14 residues. CDR1 and CDR2 (germline): SGHAT, FQDESV (reference sequence). Authors of the study amplified TCR beta CDR3 regions from RNA transcripts. Primed by the HTBI set, a first-round RT-PCR was run on the TCR CDR3. MiXCR, applied by TCRdb to the multiplex PCR reads, yields one record per CDR3 protein. The sample lists 450,000 to 650,000 distinct CDR3 sequences, 15% to 20% occurring once. Study-level points and caveats: Ophthalmopathy cases were set apart from stable hyperthyroidism by a 13 V-J model. In validation, the model predicted ophthalmopathy. These predictions came a median approximately six months before onset.

This receptor was taken from a woman aged 18-29 years with Graves' ophthalmopathy. Material: blood. This chain joins TRBV11-1 and TRBJ2-5; no clear D gene. CDR3 residues: CASSFFSSEETQYF. As DNA, the CDR3 is TGTGCCAGCAGCTTTTTTAGCAGCGAAGAGACCCAGTACTTC.